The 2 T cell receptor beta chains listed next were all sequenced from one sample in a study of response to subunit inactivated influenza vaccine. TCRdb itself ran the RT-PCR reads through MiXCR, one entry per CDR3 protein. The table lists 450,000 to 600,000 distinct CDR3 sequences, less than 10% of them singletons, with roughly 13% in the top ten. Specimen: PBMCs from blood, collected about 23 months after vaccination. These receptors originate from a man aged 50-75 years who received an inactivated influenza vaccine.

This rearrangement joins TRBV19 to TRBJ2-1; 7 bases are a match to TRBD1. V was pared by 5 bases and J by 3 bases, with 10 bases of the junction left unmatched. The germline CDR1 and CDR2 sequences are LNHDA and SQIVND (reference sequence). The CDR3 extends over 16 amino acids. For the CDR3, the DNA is TGTGCCAGTAGTCTTATCGGGACAGCTTACTACAATGAGCAGTTCTTC. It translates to CASSLIGTAYYNEQFF.

As DNA, the CDR3 is TGTGCCAGCAGTTACTCGCGGGGGGCCACAGATACGCAGTATTTT. Residues: CASSYSRGATDTQYF. The genes are TRBV2 and TRBJ2-3; 8 nucleotides align to TRBD2. Germline V gene sequence: CDR1 SNHLY, CDR2 FYNNEI. This CDR3 is built from 15 residues. J was trimmed by 2 bases and V by 5 bases; bases with no gene match: 6.